Each of the 23 T cell receptor beta chains below was sequenced from the same sample in a study of blood T cells in healthy people across ages. The use of a sample-barcoded 5' primer and a J-beta primer mix characterized a second PCR of about 7 to 12 cycles. Each CDR3 protein is one row after TCRdb ran MiXCR on the 5' RACE reads. The sample comprises about 970,000 distinct CDR3 sequences, around 54% of which are singletons, and over 20% rests with the top ten. The sequenced sample consisted of blood. These receptors were collected from a woman in her sixties in good health.

The J gene is TRBJ2-5, the V gene TRBV7-8; 11 positions match TRBD2. Trimming took 3 bases from V and 4 from J; bases not matched to a gene: 7. Looked up from germline, CDR1 is SGHVS and CDR2 is FQNEAQ. The CDR3 sequence is 16 residues long. The CDR3 DNA follows: TGTGCCAGCAGCTTCAAACTAGCGGGAGTGATAGAGACCCAGTACTTC. It yields the protein CASSFKLAGVIETQYF. Together with reference TRBV7-8 and TRBJ2-5, the CDR3 gives the full variable domain: GAGVSQSPRYKVAKRGQDVALRCDPISGHVSLFWYQQALGQGPEFLTYFQNEAQLDKSGLPSDRFFAERPEGSVSTLKIQRTQQEDSAVYLCASSFKLAGVIETQYFGPGTRLLVL.

This clonotype showed up just a few times. The chain employs TRBV4-1 and TRBJ2-1, with a tentative D call TRBD1 (5 bases). Trimming stripped 1 base from V and 9 bases from J, with 13 bases between. Germline lookup yields CDR1 MGHRA and CDR2 YSYEKL. The CDR3 is 14 residues long. CDR3 sequence (DNA): TGCGCCAGCAGCCAAGCTCAGGGTGTGAGTGAGCAGTTCTTC. Translation: CASSQAQGVSEQFF.

The chain carries TRBV5-1 and TRBJ2-7; TRBD1 might be the D (5 bases). This CDR3 region has 15 residues. Trimming took off 0 bases at V and 3 bases at J, with 13 bases between the two ends. CDR1 and CDR2 (germline): SGHRS, YFSETQ. The DNA of the CDR3 is TGCGCCAGCAGCTTGGCAGTCCAGGGTGGCTACGAGCAGTACTTC. Protein sequence: CASSLAVQGGYEQYF.

The gene calls are TRBV10-3 and TRBJ1-2; 7 bases are a match to TRBD1. The CDR3 has 13 residues. Germline trimming cut 7 bases from V and 6 bases from J; bases unmatched to any gene: 8. In germline, CDR1 is ENHRY, CDR2 SYGVKD. The CDR3 region has the DNA TGTGCCATCAAAGACTCCACAGGGGATGGCTACACCTTC. It yields the protein CAIKDSTGDGYTF.

The chain couples TRBV5-1 to TRBJ2-3, with 7 bases fitting TRBD1. V trimming: 2 bases; J trimming: 0 bases; junction bases outside the gene matches: 6. The CDR3 loop spans 16 amino acids. Germline CDR1 and CDR2: SGHRS and YFSETQ. The CDR3 here is CASSFLGGPSTDTQYF. The DNA of the CDR3 is TGCGCCAGCAGCTTCCTAGGGGGCCCTAGCACAGATACGCAGTATTTT.

Details on this clonotype: A read error may produce the germline difference seen at one junction end. V usage is TRBV13 and J usage is TRBJ2-7, with unresolved D. The CDR3 extends over 14 amino acids. Germline values: CDR1 PRHDT, CDR2 FYEKMQ (reference sequence). CDR3 residues: CASSVGGRVAEQYF. The CDR3 nucleotides are TGTGCCAGCAGCGTAGGCGGTCGTGTTGCCGAGCAGTACTTC.

This clonotype was counted only a few times. The chain couples TRBV12-3 or TRBV12-4 to TRBJ1-1, with 7 bases identical to TRBD1. After removal of 3 bases from V and 8 bases from J, the junction contained 3 bases not matched to a gene. This CDR3 is 12 amino acids long. CDR3 amino acids: CASSFPDREAFF. The DNA for the CDR3 is TGTGCCAGCAGTTTTCCGGACAGGGAAGCTTTCTTT.

This clonotype was counted between two and nine times. The chain carries TRBV10-3 and TRBJ2-5; 11 bases line up with TRBD1. The CDR3 runs 13 residues. CDR1 and CDR2 (germline): ENHRY, SYGVKD. V trimming: 6 bases; J trimming: 4 bases; junction bases outside the gene matches: 1. The CDR3 coding sequence is TGTGCCATCAGAGGGACAGGGGGAGAGACCCAGTACTTC. Residues: CAIRGTGGETQYF.

The V gene is TRBV28, the J gene TRBJ2-3, with D possibly TRBD2 on 6 matching bases. The length of the CDR3 is 16 residues. The germline CDR1 and CDR2 sequences are MDHEN and SYDVKM. The V gene lost 2 bases and the J gene lost 0 bases, with 12 bases spanning the gap. The CDR3 nucleotides read TGTGCCAGCAGTTTAGGGCCAGCGGGCAGCACAGATACGCAGTATTTT. It yields the protein CASSLGPAGSTDTQYF.

The J gene is TRBJ2-5, the V gene TRBV10-3; D tentatively fits TRBD1 or TRBD2 (5 bases each). CDR1 ENHRY and CDR2 SYGVKD come from the germline V gene. The ends were cut back, 6 bases at V and 4 bases at J, with 12 bases in the middle. This CDR3 is 13 amino acids long. The CDR3 DNA follows: TGTGCCATCAGGGTTAGTGGGACAGAGACCCAGTACTTC. It codes for CAIRVSGTETQYF.

This clonotype was found a few times. CDR3 DNA: TGTGCCAGCAGCCGAGGACAGGGGTTCTACAATGAGCAGTTCTTC. Translated: CASSRGQGFYNEQFF. The chain couples TRBV7-8 to TRBJ2-1, with 9 nucleotides matching TRBD1. Germline-derived CDR1 and CDR2 are SGHVS and FQNEAQ. With V trimmed by 5 bases and J by 3 bases, 5 bases remained unmatched. CDR3 length: 15 residues.

There are a few counts of this clonotype. The CDR3, as DNA: TGCAGTGCTAGTGGGGGAGGCTCCTACGAGCAGTACTTC. The encoded protein is CSASGGGSYEQYF. J is TRBJ2-7 and V is TRBV20-1, with D perhaps TRBD2 (6 bases). The CDR3 has 13 residues. From germline, CDR1 is DFQATT and CDR2 SNEGSKA (reference sequence). V lost 3 bases and J lost 0, with 9 bases in between.

The chain recombines TRBV29-1 with TRBJ2-2; weak D call: TRBD2 (6 bases). Deletions cut 7 bases from V and 3 bases from J, with 15 bases between. CDR1 and CDR2 (germline): SQVTM, ANQGSEA. The CDR3 has 14 amino acids. CDR3 residues: CSGHVGTHTGELFF. CDR3 DNA sequence: TGCAGCGGACATGTTGGGACTCACACCGGGGAGCTGTTTTTT.

This clonotype was seen a handful of times. This chain links TRBV4-1 with TRBJ2-5; 12 bases match TRBD2. V lost 0 bases, J lost 7 bases, and 6 bases stayed unmatched. This CDR3 is 16 amino acids long. The germline V gene has CDR1 MGHRA and CDR2 YSYEKL. CDR3 in DNA: TGCGCCAGCAGCCAAGATTCTAGCGGGAGGGCCTCGACCCAGTACTTC. It specifies CASSQDSSGRASTQYF.

This clonotype was seen a handful of times. This chain joins TRBV27 and TRBJ2-1, with 10 positions matching TRBD1. With V trimmed by 5 bases and J by 2 bases, 3 bases remained unmatched. This CDR3 has 15 amino acids. CDR1 is MNHEY and CDR2 is SMNVEV in the germline V gene (reference sequence). This chain's CDR3 is CASSPGTGAYNEQFF. CDR3 DNA sequence: TGTGCCAGCAGTCCCGGGACAGGGGCCTACAATGAGCAGTTCTTC.

This clonotype was seen many times. V usage is TRBV7-2 and J usage is TRBJ2-3; D is unresolved. The CDR3 totals 13 residues. V lost 5 bases and J 0 bases, leaving 6 bases between the germline ends. Germline-derived CDR1 and CDR2 are SGHTA and FQGNSA. This CDR3 reads CASSVPSTDTQYF. CDR3 DNA sequence: TGTGCCAGCAGCGTACCTAGCACAGATACGCAGTATTTT.

The rearrangement uses TRBV5-1 and TRBJ2-7; the D call may be TRBD1 or TRBD2 (5 bases each). CDR1 is SGHRS, CDR2 YFSETQ, per germline. This CDR3 is 15 amino acids long. The V end was cut by 7 bases, the J end by 0 bases, with 17 bases between. The CDR3 here is CASQPKEGSSYEQYF. The CDR3 nucleotides read TGCGCCAGCCAGCCTAAAGAGGGGAGCTCCTACGAGCAGTACTTC.

The chain has TRBV6-6 and TRBJ2-4; tentatively, D is TRBD1 or TRBD2 (6 bases each). Per germline, CDR1 MNHNY and CDR2 SVGAGI (reference sequence). V was clipped by 4 bases and J by 3 bases, with 19 bases between them. There are 17 residues in the CDR3. The CDR3 bases are TGTGCCAGCAGTTCTATCTCATCGGGGGCCGTCAAAAACATTCAGTACTTC. It encodes CASSSISSGAVKNIQYF.

This chain joins TRBV27 and TRBJ2-1, with TRBD2 matching 7 bases. CDR1 is MNHEY and CDR2 is SMNVEV in the germline V gene (reference sequence). The CDR3 loop spans 16 amino acids. J lost 5 bases, V lost 3 bases, and 10 bases had no gene match. CDR3 residues: CASSFSGTTPNNEQFF. The CDR3 DNA sequence: TGTGCCAGCAGTTTCAGCGGGACCACCCCAAACAATGAGCAGTTCTTC.

This chain joins TRBV6-2 or TRBV6-3 and TRBJ1-5; possibly TRBD1 for D (6 bases). V was cut by 0 bases and J by 4 bases, with 13 bases left in between. CDR1 and CDR2 from the germline V gene are MNHEY and SVGEGT. This CDR3 has 16 amino acids. CDR3 nucleotide sequence: TGTGCCAGCAGTTACTCGGGGGCGACTCTAAATCAGCCCCAGCATTTT. Translated, it gives CASSYSGATLNQPQHF.

This clonotype was observed a few times. V gene TRBV11-2 combines with J gene TRBJ2-2; D remains unclear. Germline CDR1 and CDR2: SGHAT and FQNNGV. Trimming took 1 base from V and 10 from J, leaving 10 bases between them. The CDR3 sequence is 13 residues long. CDR3 in amino acids: CASSLVRREELFF. The CDR3 DNA follows: TGTGCCAGCAGCTTAGTGCGTCGCGAGGAGCTGTTTTTT.

V is TRBV7-2 and J is TRBJ2-5, with 9 bases fitting TRBD1. The CDR3 extends over 14 amino acids. With V trimmed by 6 bases and J by 5 bases, 7 bases remained unmatched. From germline, CDR1 is SGHTA and CDR2 FQGNSA. Here the CDR3 reads CASSRDRATETQYF. CDR3 bases: TGTGCCAGCAGTCGGGACAGGGCAACCGAGACCCAGTACTTC.

This clonotype was seen a single time. The J gene is TRBJ2-7, the V gene TRBV21-1; no DNA check was done on the table's D call, TRBD1. TRBV21-1 is a documented pseudogene. The CDR3 runs 15 residues. CDR3 protein: CASSKTGQGFYEQYF. In DNA form, the CDR3 reads TGTGCCAGCAGCAAGACCGGACAGGGATTCTACGAGCAGTACTTC.